The 22 T cell receptor beta chains below come from one sample, sequenced in a study of molecular identifiers for immune sequencing clone quantification (dated by TCRdb to 2016 to 2019). The protocol used for the library was PCR. Sequencing relied on a NextSeq 500. The raw public data were reprocessed by TCRdb itself: fastp quality trimming at Q25, MiXCR clonotype calling, in-frame beta chains only. For every CDR3 protein sequence, its rows merge into one entry that carries the most common genes and DNA. This sample holds approximately 320,000 distinct CDR3 sequences; 24% were observed only once. The ten biggest clones cover roughly 0.7% of the sample. Sequencing input: naive CD8+ T cells from blood, with Jurkat cell RNA spiked in. The cell subset or site label here, explained by the study, means: FACS-sorted CD8+CD4-CCR7+CD45RA+ naive T cells. Receptors originate from a human donor in good health. Some libraries in this study had Jurkat cell RNA spiked in.

The gene calls are TRBV13 and TRBJ2-1; 15 bases agree with TRBD2. Germline V gene sequence: CDR1 PRHDT, CDR2 FYEKMQ (reference sequence). The length of the CDR3 is 15 residues. J gave up 9 bases and V 4 bases, and 4 bases lay outside the gene matches. This chain's CDR3 is CASSWTSGGVSEQFF. The CDR3 DNA reads TGTGCCAGCAGCTGGACTAGCGGGGGGGTAAGTGAGCAGTTCTTC. The full variable domain, its missing parts supplied by reference TRBV13 and TRBJ2-1, is AAGVIQSPRHLIKEKRETATLKCYPIPRHDTVYWYQQGPGQDPQFLISFYEKMQSDKGSIPDRFSAQQFSDYHSELNMSSLELGDSALYFCASSWTSGGVSEQFFGPGTRLTVL.

With respect to this clonotype: The junction differs from germline at one of its ends, possibly a read error. The J gene is TRBJ2-1, the V gene TRBV11-2, with D uncertain. The germline V gene has CDR1 SGHAT and CDR2 FQNNGV. This CDR3 has 13 amino acids. This chain's CDR3 is CASSLEWGNEQFF. CDR3 nucleotide sequence: TGTGCCAGCAGCCTAGAATGGGGCAATGAGCAGTTCTTC.

The CDR3 loop is CASSSTSGNNTGELFF. The CDR3 DNA reads as TGCGCCAGCAGCTCGACTAGCGGAAACAACACCGGGGAGCTGTTTTTT. The chain uses TRBV5-1 and TRBJ2-2; TRBD2 matches at 9 bases. Unmatched junction bases numbered 5, after V lost 3 bases and J lost 2 bases. Germline loops: CDR1 SGHRS, CDR2 YFSETQ. The CDR3 spans 16 residues.

As regards this clonotype: One base away lies a much larger clone, so this may be a sequencing read error. V and J are TRBV29-1 and TRBJ1-4, with D hard to call. V was clipped by 7 bases and J by 7 bases, with 19 bases between them. This CDR3 has 14 amino acids. Per germline, CDR1 SQVTM and CDR2 ANQGSEA. Here the CDR3 reads CSAPHPPSSEKLFF. Here the CDR3 DNA reads TGCAGCGCCCCCCATCCCCCATCTAGTGAAAAACTGTTTTTT.

As for this clonotype: A much larger clone is a single base away; this may be a read error. The chain combines TRBV20-1 with TRBJ2-7; possible D gene TRBD2, 5 bases. Between the trimmed V and J ends, which lost 6 bases and 2 bases, there was a span of 11 bases. Germline CDR1 DFQATT, CDR2 SNEGSKA (reference sequence). The CDR3 consists of 12 residues. CDR3 DNA: TGCAGTGCGAAGACTACAACCTACGAGCAGTACTTC. Protein: CSAKTTTYEQYF.

The chain employs TRBV5-8 and TRBJ1-5; D ambiguous. Looked up from germline, CDR1 is SGHTS and CDR2 is YDEGEE. Trimming removed 0 bases at V and 4 bases at J, with 8 bases between. The CDR3 has 14 amino acids. DNA of the CDR3: TGTGCCAGCAGCTTGGTTGGCAGAAATCAGCCCCAGCATTTT. This gives the protein CASSLVGRNQPQHF.

This clonotype was seen only a few times. CDR3 amino acids: CASSSHGQAGETQYF. The CDR3 DNA is TGTGCCAGCAGCTCCCATGGGCAAGCGGGAGAGACCCAGTACTTC. The chain carries TRBV7-3 and TRBJ2-5; tentatively, D is TRBD2 (6 bases). The CDR3 spans 15 residues. Germline V CDR1 and CDR2: SGHTA, FQGTGA. The V and J ends lost 4 bases and 4 bases respectively, with 16 bases between them.

This clonotype has more than one count but fewer than ten. The chain has TRBV4-1 and TRBJ2-7, with D hard to call. Germline V gene lookup returns CDR1 MGHRA and CDR2 YSYEKL. The CDR3 loop spans 14 amino acids. Trimming removed 5 bases from V and 4 bases from J, with 15 bases in between. The CDR3 DNA sequence: TGCGCCAGCAGCAGACCGGGCCAGAGGTACGAGCAGTACTTC. Translating it yields CASSRPGQRYEQYF.

Many counts were recorded for this clonotype. The rearrangement links TRBV9 to TRBJ2-3; 7 positions agree with TRBD2. Per the germline V gene, CDR1 is SGDLS and CDR2 is YYNGEE. V gave up 5 bases and J gave up 6 bases; unmatched junction bases: 15. This CDR3 spans 16 amino acids. The CDR3 bases are TGTGCCAGCAGTTTGTCGGGCGGGAGTTTATCGGATACGCAGTATTTT. Translating gives CASSLSGGSLSDTQYF.

Worth noting for this clonotype: A single base is all that separates this from a far larger clone, so a read error is likely. The chain is built from TRBV7-2 and TRBJ2-7; TRBD2 matches 12 bases. V lost 8 bases and J lost 4; bases outside the gene matches: 6. The germline CDR1 and CDR2 sequences are SGHTA and FQGNSA. The CDR3 consists of 14 residues. CDR3 residues: CASRPGTSGYEQYF. Here the CDR3 DNA reads TGTGCCAGCCGTCCCGGGACTAGCGGGTACGAGCAGTACTTC. Full variable domain (missing parts from reference TRBV7-2 and TRBJ2-7): GAGVSQSPSNKVTEKGKDVELRCDPISGHTALYWYRQSLGQGLEFLIYFQGNSAPDKSGLPSDRFSAERTGGSVSTLTIQRTQQEDSAVYLCASRPGTSGYEQYFGPGTRLTVT.

This clonotype was seen ten or more times. The chain couples TRBV7-9 to TRBJ2-7; D gene uncertain. CDR1 and CDR2 from the germline V gene are SEHNR and FQNEAQ (reference sequence). The CDR3 length is 14 residues. V was pared by 5 bases and J by 2 bases, with 13 bases between. CDR3 protein: CASSGVVSPYEQYF. The CDR3 nucleotides read TGTGCCAGCAGCGGAGTAGTGTCTCCCTACGAGCAGTACTTC.

CDR3 DNA sequence: TGTGCCAGCAGTTTAGGACCCATGGGCAATCAGCCCCAGCATTTT. Translated: CASSLGPMGNQPQHF. The V call is TRBV12-3 or TRBV12-4, the J call TRBJ1-5; D unresolved. This CDR3 contains 15 residues. V lost 1 base and J lost 2, with 9 bases in between.

This clonotype was counted a few times. The chain carries TRBV10-3 and TRBJ2-7, with a weak D call TRBD2 (7 bases). V lost 6 bases and J lost 3, with 15 bases in between. The CDR3 is 14 residues long. CDR1 and CDR2 (germline): ENHRY, SYGVKD. For the CDR3, the DNA is TGTGCCATCAGGGCCGGGGGGCTCGGCTACGAGCAGTACTTC. Its translation is CAIRAGGLGYEQYF.

This clonotype was observed at least ten times. The chain employs TRBV5-1 and TRBJ2-3; D is undetermined. Germline V gives CDR1 SGHRS, CDR2 YFSETQ. The V and J ends lost 0 bases and 1 base respectively, with 6 bases between them. CDR3 length equals 14 residues. This CDR3 is CASSLDKGTDTQYF. DNA for the CDR3: TGCGCCAGCAGCTTGGACAAGGGCACAGATACGCAGTATTTT.

This clonotype was picked up many times. The V call is TRBV12-3 or TRBV12-4, the J call TRBJ1-1, with D perhaps TRBD1 (6 bases). The CDR3 is made up of 12 amino acids. V was shortened by 4 bases and J by 7 bases, with 10 bases between the two germline ends. This CDR3 reads CASSSGAREAFF. The CDR3 DNA sequence: TGTGCCAGCAGTTCAGGGGCTCGTGAAGCTTTCTTT.

This clonotype was observed at least ten times. This chain joins TRBV7-9 and TRBJ1-1; no clear D gene. V was pared by 5 bases and J by 2 bases, with 9 bases between. This CDR3 comprises 13 residues. Germline-derived CDR1 and CDR2 are SEHNR and FQNEAQ (reference sequence). CDR3 DNA: TGTGCCAGCAGCCCTCCAGGAAACACTGAAGCTTTCTTT. Translated, it gives CASSPPGNTEAFF.

This clonotype has at least ten counts. Here the CDR3 DNA reads TGTGCCAGCAGCTTTACTGAAAAACTGTTTTTT. Translating gives CASSFTEKLFF. The chain carries TRBV7-9 and TRBJ1-4; D not resolved. The V gene's germline CDR1 is SEHNR and CDR2 FQNEAQ (reference sequence). Trimming took 3 bases from V and 7 from J, leaving 3 bases between them. This CDR3 has 11 amino acids.

As concerns this clonotype: This sequence may be a read error, since a much larger clone differs from it by one base. This sequence joins TRBV24-1 and TRBJ1-5, with unresolved D. The CDR3 sequence is 13 residues long. Per the germline V gene, CDR1 is KGHDR and CDR2 is SFDVKD. The CDR3 bases are TGTGCCACCAGTGGCCAGACTAATCAGCCCCAGCAATTT. This gives the protein CATSGQTNQPQQF.

This clonotype came up a few times. The chain couples TRBV3-1 to TRBJ2-3, with D perhaps TRBD1 or TRBD2 (5 bases each). The ends were cut back, 0 bases at V and 4 bases at J, with 14 bases in the middle. The CDR3 totals 16 residues. CDR1 is LGHDT and CDR2 is YNNKEL in the germline V gene (reference sequence). The CDR3 sequence: CASSQDPGPGADTQYF. Written as DNA, the CDR3 is TGTGCCAGCAGCCAAGACCCGGGACCCGGGGCAGATACGCAGTATTTT.

V is TRBV19 and J is TRBJ2-1; tentative D call: TRBD1 (6 bases). The CDR3 length is 15 residues. Trimming cost V 5 bases and J 9 bases, with 20 bases left between them. Germline assignment: CDR1 LNHDA and CDR2 SQIVND (reference sequence). DNA for the CDR3: TGTGCCAGTAGTGTTGGGACAAGGGGTACGGGTGAGCAGTTCTTC. Translation gives CASSVGTRGTGEQFF.

This clonotype has only a few counts. V gene TRBV27 combines with J gene TRBJ1-1, with D tentatively TRBD1 (5 bases). The germline V and J ends were trimmed by 3 bases and 7 bases, with 12 bases remaining between them. Germline assignment: CDR1 MNHEY and CDR2 SMNVEV (reference sequence). This CDR3 is built from 13 residues. CDR3 in amino acids: CASSLGSQVEAFF. The CDR3 DNA reads TGTGCCAGCAGTTTGGGATCACAGGTTGAAGCTTTCTTT.

This clonotype came up a few times. The genes are TRBV4-1 and TRBJ2-7; 8 nucleotides line up with TRBD1. Unmatched junction bases numbered 11, after V lost 3 bases and J lost 4 bases. Germline CDR1 reads MGHRA; CDR2 reads YSYEKL. The CDR3 loop spans 16 amino acids. The CDR3 DNA reads as TGCGCCAGCAGCCAGGTCCCCCAGGGGGCTGTTTACGAGCAGTACTTC. Residues: CASSQVPQGAVYEQYF.